These 7 T cell receptor beta chains were sequenced from one sample in a study of T cells after yellow fever vaccination. Using its own MiXCR run on the 5' RACE reads, TCRdb lists one record per CDR3 protein. The data hold around 350,000 distinct CDR3 sequences, with around a tenth observed a single time. The material was PBMCs, obtained on the day of the first yellow fever vaccination. These receptors were taken from a man aged 18 to 35 who received the YFV17D yellow fever vaccine.

This clonotype came up a few times. This chain uses TRBV7-2 with TRBJ1-1; unclear D gene. Trimming removed 5 bases from V and 10 bases from J, with 17 bases in between. The CDR3 consists of 13 residues. Germline loops: CDR1 SGHTA, CDR2 FQGNSA. The CDR3 DNA follows: TGTGCCAGCAGCCCCCGCGGGGAGCAGGTAGCTTTCTTT. As protein: CASSPRGEQVAFF.

The V and J genes are TRBV27 and TRBJ1-6; D is unresolved. V lost 1 base, J lost 10 bases, and 8 bases lay in between. The CDR3 has 13 amino acids. Per the germline V gene, CDR1 is MNHEY and CDR2 is SMNVEV (reference sequence). CDR3 residues: CASSLYAVSPLHF. In DNA, the CDR3 is TGTGCCAGCAGTTTATACGCTGTCTCACCCCTCCACTTT.

Details on this clonotype: Because the CDR3's place on the DNA is in doubt, the DNA is left out and the CDR3 is given as listed by TCRdb. This sequence joins TRBV21-1 and TRBJ1-1; the table gives TRBD1 as D, unverified against the DNA. TRBV21-1 is tagged as a pseudogene. From its first to its last residue, the CDR3 has 13 amino acids. CDR3 residues: CASSWGAGTEAFF.

The chain is built from TRBV11-2 and TRBJ1-2; D is uncertain. The CDR3 is 13 amino acids. Trimming shortened V by 1 base and J by 3 bases, and 6 bases separated the two germline ends. Germline-derived CDR1 and CDR2 are SGHAT and FQNNGV. The CDR3 loop is CASSLVVHYGYTF. DNA of the CDR3: TGTGCCAGCAGCTTAGTAGTCCACTATGGCTACACCTTC.

The table lists this clonotype with a few counts. CDR3 loop: CSASSMATNTQYF. The CDR3, as DNA: TGCAGTGCTAGTAGTATGGCTACAAATACGCAGTATTTT. The chain combines TRBV20-1 with TRBJ2-3; no clear D gene. The CDR3 consists of 13 residues. The V end lost 3 bases, the J end lost 7 bases, and 14 bases lay between the germline ends. The germline gives CDR1 DFQATT, CDR2 SNEGSKA (reference sequence).

This clonotype was counted only a few times. The chain joins TRBV20-1 to TRBJ2-3, with unresolved D. The CDR3 length is 15 residues. The V end was cut by 3 bases, the J end by 0 bases, with 13 bases between. CDR1 DFQATT and CDR2 SNEGSKA come from the germline V gene (reference sequence). The CDR3 spells CSASLVRTSTDTQYF. In DNA, the CDR3 is TGCAGTGCTAGTTTGGTCCGAACTAGCACAGATACGCAGTATTTT.

The sample holds a few counts of this clonotype. The V and J genes are TRBV6-1 and TRBJ1-1, with a possible D match to TRBD1 (6 bases). The V gene lost 6 bases and the J gene lost 2 bases, with 13 bases spanning the gap. Germline assignment: CDR1 MNHNS and CDR2 SASEGT. This CDR3 is 14 amino acids long. CDR3: CASRPLQGNTEAFF. The CDR3 bases are TGTGCCAGCAGACCCCTACAGGGAAACACTGAAGCTTTCTTT.